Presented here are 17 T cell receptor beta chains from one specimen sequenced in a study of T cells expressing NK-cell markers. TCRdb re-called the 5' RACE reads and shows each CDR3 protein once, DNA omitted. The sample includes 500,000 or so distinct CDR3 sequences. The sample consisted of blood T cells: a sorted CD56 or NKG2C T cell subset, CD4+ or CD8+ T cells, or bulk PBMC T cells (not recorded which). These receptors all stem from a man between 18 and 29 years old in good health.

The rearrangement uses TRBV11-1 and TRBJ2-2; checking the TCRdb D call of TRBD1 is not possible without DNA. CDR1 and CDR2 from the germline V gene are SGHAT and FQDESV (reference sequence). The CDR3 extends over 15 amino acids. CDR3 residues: CASSTRRQPTGELFF.

The CDR3 sequence: CASKWGGRIWNTGELFF. The rearrangement uses TRBV28 and TRBJ2-2; the D call from TCRdb, TRBD2, cannot be confirmed without DNA. The CDR3 loop spans 17 amino acids. The germline V gene encodes CDR1 MDHEN and CDR2 SYDVKM.

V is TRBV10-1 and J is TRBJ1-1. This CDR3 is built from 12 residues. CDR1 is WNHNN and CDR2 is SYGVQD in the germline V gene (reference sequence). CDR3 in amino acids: CASSEASGPAFF.

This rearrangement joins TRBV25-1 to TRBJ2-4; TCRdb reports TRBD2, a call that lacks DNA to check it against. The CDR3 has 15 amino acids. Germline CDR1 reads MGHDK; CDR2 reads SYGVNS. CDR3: CASSETSGSRNIQYF.

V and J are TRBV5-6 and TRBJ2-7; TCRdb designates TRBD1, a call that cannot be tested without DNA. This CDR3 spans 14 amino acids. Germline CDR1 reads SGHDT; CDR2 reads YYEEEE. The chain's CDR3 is CASSGTGAAYEQYF.

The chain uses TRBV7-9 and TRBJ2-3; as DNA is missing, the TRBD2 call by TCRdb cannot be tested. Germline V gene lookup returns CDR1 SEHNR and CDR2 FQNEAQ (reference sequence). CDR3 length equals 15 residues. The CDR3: CASRLVGAGADTQYF.

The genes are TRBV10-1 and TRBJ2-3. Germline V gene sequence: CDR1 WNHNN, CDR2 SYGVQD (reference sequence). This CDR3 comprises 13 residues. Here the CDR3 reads CASSEDLTDTQYF.

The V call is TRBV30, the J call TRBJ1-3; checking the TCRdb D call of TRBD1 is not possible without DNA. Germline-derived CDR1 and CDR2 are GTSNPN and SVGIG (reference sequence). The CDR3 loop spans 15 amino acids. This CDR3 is CAWSVKGGTGNTIYF.

The CDR3 spells CASSPPRPSGSYRTGELFF. The gene calls are TRBV6-2 or TRBV6-3 and TRBJ2-2; TCRdb reports TRBD2, a call that lacks DNA to check it against. Germline CDR1 is MNHEY and CDR2 is SVGEGT. This CDR3 region has 19 residues.

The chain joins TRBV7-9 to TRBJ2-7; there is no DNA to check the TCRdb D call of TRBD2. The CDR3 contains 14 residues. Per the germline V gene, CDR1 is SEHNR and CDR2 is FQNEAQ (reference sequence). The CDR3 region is CASSPWTASHEQYF.

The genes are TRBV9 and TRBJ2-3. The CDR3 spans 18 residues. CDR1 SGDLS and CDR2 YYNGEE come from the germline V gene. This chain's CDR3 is CASSVGGSNAQIQHTQYF.

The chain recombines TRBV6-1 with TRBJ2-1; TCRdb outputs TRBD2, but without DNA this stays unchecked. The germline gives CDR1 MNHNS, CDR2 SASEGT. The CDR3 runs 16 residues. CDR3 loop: CASSLTLAAGYNEQFF.

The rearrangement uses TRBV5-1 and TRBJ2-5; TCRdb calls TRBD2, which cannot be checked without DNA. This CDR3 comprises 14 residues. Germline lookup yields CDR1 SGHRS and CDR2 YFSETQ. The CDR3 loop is CASSLESGREKKYF.

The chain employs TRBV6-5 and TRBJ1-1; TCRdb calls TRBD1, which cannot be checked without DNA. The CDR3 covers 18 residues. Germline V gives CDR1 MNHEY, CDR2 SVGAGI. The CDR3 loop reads CASSYRPGQGARNTEAFF.

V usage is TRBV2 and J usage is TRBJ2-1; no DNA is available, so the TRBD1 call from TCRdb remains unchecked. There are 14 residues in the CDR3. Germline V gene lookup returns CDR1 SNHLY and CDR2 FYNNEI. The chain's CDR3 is CASTLDIMSNEQFF. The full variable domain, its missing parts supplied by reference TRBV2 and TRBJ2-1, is EPEVTQTPSHQVTQMGQEVILRCVPISNHLYFYWYRQILGQKVEFLVSFYNNEISEKSEIFDDQFSVERPDGSNFTLKIRSTKLEDSAMYFCASTLDIMSNEQFFGPGTRLTVL.

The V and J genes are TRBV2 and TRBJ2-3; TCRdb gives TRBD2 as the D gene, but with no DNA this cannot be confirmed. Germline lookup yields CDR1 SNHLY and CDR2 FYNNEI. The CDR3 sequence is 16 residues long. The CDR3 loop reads CASSDYLAEFTDTQYF. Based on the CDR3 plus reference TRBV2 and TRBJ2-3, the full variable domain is EPEVTQTPSHQVTQMGQEVILRCVPISNHLYFYWYRQILGQKVEFLVSFYNNEISEKSEIFDDQFSVERPDGSNFTLKIRSTKLEDSAMYFCASSDYLAEFTDTQYFGPGTRLTVL.

The CDR3 here is CASTRDNPYEQYF. V is TRBV6-2 or TRBV6-3 and J is TRBJ2-7; TCRdb selects TRBD1, and the lack of DNA leaves this call unchecked. Germline V CDR1 and CDR2: MNHEY, SVGEGT. This CDR3 contains 13 residues.